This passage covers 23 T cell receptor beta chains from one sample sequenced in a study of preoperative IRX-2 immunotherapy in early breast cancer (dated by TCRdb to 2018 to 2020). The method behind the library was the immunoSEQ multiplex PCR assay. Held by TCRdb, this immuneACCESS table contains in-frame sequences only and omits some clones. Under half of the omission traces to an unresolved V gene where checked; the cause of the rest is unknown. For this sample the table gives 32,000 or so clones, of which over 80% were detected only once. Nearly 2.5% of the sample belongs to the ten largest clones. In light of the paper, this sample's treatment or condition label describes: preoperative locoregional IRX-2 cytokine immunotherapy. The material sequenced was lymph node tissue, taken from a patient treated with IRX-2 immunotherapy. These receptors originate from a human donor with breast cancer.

The CDR3 DNA reads TGCGCCAGCGAACCAACCCCTGGGGACAGTTCGAAAGAGACCCAGTACTTC. Its protein product is CASEPTPGDSSKETQYF. This chain links TRBV5-1 with TRBJ2-5; the match to TRBD1 covers 7 bases. CDR1 is SGHRS and CDR2 is YFSETQ in the germline V gene. With V trimmed by 7 bases and J by 3 bases, 18 bases remained unmatched. CDR3 length: 17 amino acids.

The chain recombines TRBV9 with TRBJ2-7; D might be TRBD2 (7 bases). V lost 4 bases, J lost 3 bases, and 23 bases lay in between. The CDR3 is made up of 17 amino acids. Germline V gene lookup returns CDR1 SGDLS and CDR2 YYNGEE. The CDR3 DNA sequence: TGTGCCAGCAGCCCCAAGGGGGGGAAAACCTCCTACTACGAGCAGTACTTC. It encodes CASSPKGGKTSYYEQYF.

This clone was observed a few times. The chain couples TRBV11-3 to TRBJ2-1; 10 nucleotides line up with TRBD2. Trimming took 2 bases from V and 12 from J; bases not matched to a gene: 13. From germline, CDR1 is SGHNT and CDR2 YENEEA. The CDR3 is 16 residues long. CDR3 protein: CASSLRTSGPLAGQFF. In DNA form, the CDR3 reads TGTGCCAGCAGCTTAAGGACTAGCGGTCCCCTCGCGGGGCAGTTCTTC.

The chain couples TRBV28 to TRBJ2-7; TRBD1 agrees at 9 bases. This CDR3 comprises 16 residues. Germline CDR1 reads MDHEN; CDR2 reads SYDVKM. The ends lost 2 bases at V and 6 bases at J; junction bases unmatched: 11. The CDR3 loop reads CASSLLTGTGSSEQYF. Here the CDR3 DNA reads TGTGCCAGCAGTTTACTTACCGGGACAGGGAGCTCCGAGCAGTACTTC.

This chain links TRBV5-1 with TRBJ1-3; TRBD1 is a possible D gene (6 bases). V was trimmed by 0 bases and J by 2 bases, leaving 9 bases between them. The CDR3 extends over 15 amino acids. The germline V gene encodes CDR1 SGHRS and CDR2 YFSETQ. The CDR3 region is CASSLEGGTGNTIYF. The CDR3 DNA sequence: TGCGCCAGCAGCTTGGAGGGGGGCACTGGAAACACCATATATTTT.

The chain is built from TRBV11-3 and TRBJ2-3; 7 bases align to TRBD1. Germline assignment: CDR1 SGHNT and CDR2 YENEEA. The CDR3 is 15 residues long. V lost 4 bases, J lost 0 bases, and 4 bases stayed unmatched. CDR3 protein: CASSSQGISTDTQYF. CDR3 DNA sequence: TGTGCCAGCAGCTCACAGGGGATTAGCACAGATACGCAGTATTTT.

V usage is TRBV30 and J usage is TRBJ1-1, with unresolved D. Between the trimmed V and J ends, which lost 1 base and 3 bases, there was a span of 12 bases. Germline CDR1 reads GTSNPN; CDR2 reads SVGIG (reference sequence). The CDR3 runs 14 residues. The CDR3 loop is CAWSDQSYDTEAFF. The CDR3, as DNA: TGTGCCTGGAGTGATCAGTCCTACGACACTGAAGCTTTCTTT.

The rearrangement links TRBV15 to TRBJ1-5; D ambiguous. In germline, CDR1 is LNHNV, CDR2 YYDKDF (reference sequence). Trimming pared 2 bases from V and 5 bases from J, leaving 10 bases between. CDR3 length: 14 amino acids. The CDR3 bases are TGTGCCACCAGCAGAACCTTAGCCGATCAGCCCCAGCATTTT. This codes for CATSRTLADQPQHF.

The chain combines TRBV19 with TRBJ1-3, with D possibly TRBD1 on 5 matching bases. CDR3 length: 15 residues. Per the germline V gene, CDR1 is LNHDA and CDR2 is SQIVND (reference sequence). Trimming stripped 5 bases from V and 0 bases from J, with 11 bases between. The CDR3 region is CASSLQGSSGNTIYF. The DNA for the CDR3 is TGTGCCAGTAGTCTCCAGGGAAGCTCTGGAAACACCATATATTTT.

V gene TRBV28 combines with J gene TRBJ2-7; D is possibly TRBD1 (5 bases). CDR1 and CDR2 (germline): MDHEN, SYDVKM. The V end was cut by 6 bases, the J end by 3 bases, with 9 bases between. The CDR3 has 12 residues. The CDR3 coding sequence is TGTGCCAGCAGGAGACAGATCTACGAGCAGTACTTC. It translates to CASRRQIYEQYF.

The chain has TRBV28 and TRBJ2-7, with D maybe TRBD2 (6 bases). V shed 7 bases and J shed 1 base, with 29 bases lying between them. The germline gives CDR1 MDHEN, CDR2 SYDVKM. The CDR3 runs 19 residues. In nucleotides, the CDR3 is TGTGCCAGCACCCAAGGGGCCAGGTTAGCGAGCGGGCTATCCTACGAGCAGTACTTC. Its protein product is CASTQGARLASGLSYEQYF.

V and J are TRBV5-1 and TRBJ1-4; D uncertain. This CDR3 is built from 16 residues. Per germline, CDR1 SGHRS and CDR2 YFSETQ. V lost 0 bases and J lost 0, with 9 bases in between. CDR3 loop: CASSLDLSATNEKLFF. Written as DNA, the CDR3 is TGCGCCAGCAGCTTGGATCTAAGCGCAACTAATGAAAAACTGTTTTTT.

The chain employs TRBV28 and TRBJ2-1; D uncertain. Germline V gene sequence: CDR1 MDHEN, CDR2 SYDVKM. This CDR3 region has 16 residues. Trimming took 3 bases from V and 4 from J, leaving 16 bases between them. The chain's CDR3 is CASSLATLYSYNEQFF. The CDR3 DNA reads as TGTGCCAGCAGTTTGGCGACGCTTTATTCTTACAATGAGCAGTTCTTC.

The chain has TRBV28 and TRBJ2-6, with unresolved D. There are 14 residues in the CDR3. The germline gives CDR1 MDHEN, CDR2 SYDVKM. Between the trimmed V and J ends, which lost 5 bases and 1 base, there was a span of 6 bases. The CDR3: CASSITSGANVLTF. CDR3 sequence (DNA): TGTGCCAGCAGTATAACATCTGGGGCCAACGTCCTGACTTTC.

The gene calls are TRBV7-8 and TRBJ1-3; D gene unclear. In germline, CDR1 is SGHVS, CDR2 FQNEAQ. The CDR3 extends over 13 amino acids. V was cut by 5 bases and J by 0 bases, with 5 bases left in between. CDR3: CASSAFSGNTIYF. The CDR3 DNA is TGTGCCAGCAGCGCCTTCTCTGGAAACACCATATATTTT.

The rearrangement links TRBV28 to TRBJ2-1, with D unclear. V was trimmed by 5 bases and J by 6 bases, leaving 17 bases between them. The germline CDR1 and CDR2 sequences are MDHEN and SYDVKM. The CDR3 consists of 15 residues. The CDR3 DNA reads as TGTGCCAGCAGTCTACCAACAACCAGTTTCAATGAGCAGTTCTTC. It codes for CASSLPTTSFNEQFF.

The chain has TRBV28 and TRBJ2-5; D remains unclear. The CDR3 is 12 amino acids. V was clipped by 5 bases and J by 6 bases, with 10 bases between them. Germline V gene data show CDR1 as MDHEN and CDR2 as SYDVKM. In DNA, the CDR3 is TGTGCCAGCAGTACCCCACCTCAGACCCAGTACTTC. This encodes CASSTPPQTQYF.

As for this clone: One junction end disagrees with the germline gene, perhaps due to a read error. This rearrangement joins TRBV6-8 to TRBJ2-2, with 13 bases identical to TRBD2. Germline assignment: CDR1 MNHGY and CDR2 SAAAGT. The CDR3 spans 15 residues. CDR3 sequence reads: CASSGLAGVTGELFF. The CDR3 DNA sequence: TGTGCCAGCAGTGGACTAGCGGGAGTCACCGGGGAACTGTTTTTT.

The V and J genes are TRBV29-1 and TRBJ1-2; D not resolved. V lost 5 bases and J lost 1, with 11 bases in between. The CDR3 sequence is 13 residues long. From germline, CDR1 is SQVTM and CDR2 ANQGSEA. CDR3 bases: TGCAGCGTTAAGACGGGTTTTAACTATGGCTACACCTTC. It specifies CSVKTGFNYGYTF.

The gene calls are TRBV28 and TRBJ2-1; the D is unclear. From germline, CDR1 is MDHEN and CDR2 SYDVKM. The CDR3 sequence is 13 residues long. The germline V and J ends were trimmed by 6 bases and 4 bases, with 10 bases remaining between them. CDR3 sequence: CASSPIVYNEQFF. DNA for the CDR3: TGTGCCAGCAGCCCAATCGTGTACAATGAGCAGTTCTTC.

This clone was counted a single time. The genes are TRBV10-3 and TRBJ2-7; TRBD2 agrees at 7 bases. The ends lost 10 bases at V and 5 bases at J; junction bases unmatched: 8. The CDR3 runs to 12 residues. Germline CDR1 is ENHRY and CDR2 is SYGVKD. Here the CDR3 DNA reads TGTGCCAGCAGGGAGGGTGTGCACGAGCAGTACTTC. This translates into CASREGVHEQYF.

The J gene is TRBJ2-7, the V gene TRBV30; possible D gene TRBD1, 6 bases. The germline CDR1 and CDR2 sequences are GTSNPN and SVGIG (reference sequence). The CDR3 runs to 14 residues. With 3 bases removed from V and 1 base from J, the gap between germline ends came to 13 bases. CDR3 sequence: CAWRFRGNSYEQYF. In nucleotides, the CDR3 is TGTGCCTGGAGGTTCAGGGGCAATTCCTACGAGCAGTACTTC.

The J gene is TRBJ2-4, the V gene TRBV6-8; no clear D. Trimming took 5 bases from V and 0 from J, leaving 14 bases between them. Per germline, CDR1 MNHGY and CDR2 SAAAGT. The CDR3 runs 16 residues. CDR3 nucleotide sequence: TGTGCCAGCAGTGACCATGGGAACCTAGCCAAAAACATTCAGTACTTC. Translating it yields CASSDHGNLAKNIQYF.